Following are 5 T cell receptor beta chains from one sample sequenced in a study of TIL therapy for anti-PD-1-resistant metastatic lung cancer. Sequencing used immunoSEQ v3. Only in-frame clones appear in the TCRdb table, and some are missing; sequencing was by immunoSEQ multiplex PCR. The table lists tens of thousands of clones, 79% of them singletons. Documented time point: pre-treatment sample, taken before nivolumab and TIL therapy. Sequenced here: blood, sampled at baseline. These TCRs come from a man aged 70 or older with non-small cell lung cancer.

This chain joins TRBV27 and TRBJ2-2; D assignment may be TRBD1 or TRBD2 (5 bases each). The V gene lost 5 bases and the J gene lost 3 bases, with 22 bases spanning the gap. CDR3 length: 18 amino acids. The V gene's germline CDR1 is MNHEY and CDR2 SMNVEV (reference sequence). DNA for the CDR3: TGTGCCAGCAGTCATCAAAAATCCGGGACGGCATACACCGGGGAGCTGTTTTTT. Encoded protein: CASSHQKSGTAYTGELFF.

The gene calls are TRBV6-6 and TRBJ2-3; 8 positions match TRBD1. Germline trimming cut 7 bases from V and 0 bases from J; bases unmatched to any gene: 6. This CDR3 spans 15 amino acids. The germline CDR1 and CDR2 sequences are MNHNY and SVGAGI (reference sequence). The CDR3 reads CASNKRQGSTDTQYF. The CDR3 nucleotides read TGTGCCAGCAATAAAAGACAGGGGAGCACAGATACGCAGTATTTT.

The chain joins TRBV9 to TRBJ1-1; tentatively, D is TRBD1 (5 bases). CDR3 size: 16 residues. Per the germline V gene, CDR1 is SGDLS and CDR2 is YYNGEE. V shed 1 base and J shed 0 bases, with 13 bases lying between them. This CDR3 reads CASSVNIQDLNTEAFF. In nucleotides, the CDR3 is TGTGCCAGCAGCGTAAACATACAGGATTTGAACACTGAAGCTTTCTTT. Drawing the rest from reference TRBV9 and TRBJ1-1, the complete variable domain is DSGVTQTPKHLITATGQRVTLRCSPRSGDLSVYWYQQSLDQGLQFLIQYYNGEERAKGNILERFSAQQFPDLHSELNLSSLELGDSALYFCASSVNIQDLNTEAFFGQGTRLTVV.

CDR3 loop: CASSPTTGTSGNTIYF. The CDR3 DNA reads as TGCGCCAGCAGCCCCACCACAGGGACCTCTGGAAACACCATATATTTT. The chain uses TRBV5-1 and TRBJ1-3, with D possibly TRBD1 on 6 matching bases. V lost 4 bases, J lost 0 bases, and 14 bases lay in between. The CDR3 is 16 residues long. CDR1 and CDR2 from the germline V gene are SGHRS and YFSETQ.

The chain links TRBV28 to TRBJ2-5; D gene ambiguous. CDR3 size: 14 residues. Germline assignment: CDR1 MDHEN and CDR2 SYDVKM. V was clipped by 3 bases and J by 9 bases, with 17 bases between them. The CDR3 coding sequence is TGTGCCAGCAGTTTTAGGGCAACCAAGATTCCCCAGTACTTC. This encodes CASSFRATKIPQYF.